This TCR beta chain was sequenced during a study of identical twins. General study findings and limits: Zero-insertion results could be subject to partial confounding by invariant MAIT and iNKT cells. Conclusions were drawn cross-sectionally by statistical analysis, without following the same donors.

A universal primer site came from template switching; cDNA carried unique molecular identifiers. Each CDR3 protein gets one entry after TCRdb re-called the 5' RACE reads with MiXCR. This repertoire shows 250,000 to 350,000 distinct CDR3 sequences, under 9.5% found once; its top ten account for less than 2.5%. With respect to this clonotype: Its target is unknown.

A further study also used this sample, focusing on yellow fever vaccine responses in identical twins.

Sequencing used memory (CD45RO+) T cells sorted from blood. The sequence derives from a woman aged 18-29 years in good health.

The DNA of the CDR3 is TGTGCCAGCAGGGCGACAGGGAGCTCCTACGAGCAGTACTTC. Amino acids: CASRATGSSYEQYF. This rearrangement joins TRBV6-1 to TRBJ2-7; 7 nucleotides line up with TRBD1. CDR3 length equals 14 residues. J lost 0 bases, V lost 6 bases, and 5 bases had no gene match. Per the germline V gene, CDR1 is MNHNS and CDR2 is SASEGT.